Each of the 31 T cell receptor beta chains below was sequenced from the same sample in a study of blood T cell repertoires in COVID-19. Generated by immunoSEQ multiplex PCR, the TCRdb table keeps only in-frame clones and is missing some. The table includes approximately 440,000 clones, roughly 87% detected once. What was sequenced was PBMCs or T cells enriched from blood (not recorded which). These TCRs come from a man between 18 and 35 years old who had recovered from COVID-19.

The chain carries TRBV11-3 and TRBJ1-1; TRBD1 matches at 10 bases. Trimming took 5 bases from V and 0 from J; bases not matched to a gene: 6. Per the germline V gene, CDR1 is SGHNT and CDR2 is YENEEA. The CDR3 is 16 residues long. CDR3 region: CASSPPGQGMNTEAFF. The CDR3 coding sequence is TGTGCCAGCAGCCCTCCGGGACAGGGGATGAACACTGAAGCTTTCTTT.

The V gene is TRBV12-3 or TRBV12-4, the J gene TRBJ1-1, with D unresolved. The length of the CDR3 is 12 residues. V was shortened by 5 bases and J by 8 bases, with 12 bases between the two germline ends. The CDR3 is CASSPYPREAFF. The DNA for the CDR3 is TGTGCCAGCAGTCCCTATCCTAGAGAAGCTTTCTTT.

This chain links TRBV5-1 with TRBJ2-1; D perhaps matches TRBD2 (5 bases). Germline V gene sequence: CDR1 SGHRS, CDR2 YFSETQ. Trimming shortened V by 4 bases and J by 2 bases, and 7 bases separated the two germline ends. The CDR3 spans 13 residues. The CDR3 coding sequence is TGCGCCAGCAGCCCCGGGACCTACAATGAGCAGTTCTTC. It codes for CASSPGTYNEQFF.

The rearrangement uses TRBV11-2 and TRBJ1-1; 7 bases match TRBD1. In germline, CDR1 is SGHAT, CDR2 FQNNGV. Trimming at V came to 3 bases and at J to 3 bases, leaving 4 bases not matched to a gene. The CDR3 contains 14 residues. This chain's CDR3 is CASSFRTGDTEAFF. The CDR3 DNA reads TGTGCCAGCAGCTTTCGGACAGGTGACACTGAAGCTTTCTTT.

This clone came up a few times. The DNA of the CDR3 is TGTGCCAGCAGTCACGGACTGATACTAACCTTC. Translation gives CASSHGLILTF. The chain uses TRBV12-3 or TRBV12-4 and TRBJ1-2; unclear D gene. Trimming took off 5 bases at V and 14 bases at J, with 15 bases between the two ends. The CDR3 length is 11 residues.

This sequence joins TRBV5-1 and TRBJ2-1; 10 bases agree with TRBD2. From germline, CDR1 is SGHRS and CDR2 YFSETQ. CDR3 size: 20 residues. V shed 4 bases and J 0 bases; nucleotides not matched to a gene: 16. The CDR3 loop reads CASSPPTTSGYQSSYNEQFF. In nucleotides, the CDR3 is TGCGCCAGCAGCCCACCCACGACTAGCGGGTACCAGAGCTCCTACAATGAGCAGTTCTTC.

The V call is TRBV7-9, the J call TRBJ1-2; no reliable D call. Trimming left V 0 bases short and J 8 bases short, with 16 bases between. Per germline, CDR1 SEHNR and CDR2 FQNEAQ (reference sequence). There are 15 residues in the CDR3. The CDR3 here is CASSLAPGGPWGYTF. CDR3 nucleotide sequence: TGTGCCAGCAGCTTAGCTCCGGGAGGGCCGTGGGGCTACACCTTC.

Details on this clone: At one of its ends the junction is not consistent with the germline gene, which may arise from a read error. V gene TRBV12-3 or TRBV12-4 combines with J gene TRBJ2-3; 10 nucleotides agree with TRBD1. The CDR3 is 12 residues long. CDR3: CASSLRDRGPSF. In DNA, the CDR3 is TGTGCCAGCAGTTTAAGGGACAGGGGCCCGAGTTTT.

The chain is built from TRBV27 and TRBJ2-2; 9 nucleotides match TRBD1. Looked up from germline, CDR1 is MNHEY and CDR2 is SMNVEV (reference sequence). This CDR3 is 16 amino acids long. J gave up 4 bases and V 4 bases, and 7 bases lay outside the gene matches. The CDR3 spells CASSSRDRVGTGELFF. CDR3 bases: TGTGCCAGCAGTTCCCGGGACAGGGTGGGCACCGGGGAGCTGTTTTTT.

V and J are TRBV2 and TRBJ2-7, with 10 bases identical to TRBD1. V was pared by 4 bases and J by 7 bases, with 7 bases of the junction left unmatched. Germline V gene lookup returns CDR1 SNHLY and CDR2 FYNNEI. The CDR3 contains 14 residues. For the CDR3, the DNA is TGTGCCAGCAGTGCTCGGACAGGGGGTCAAGAGCAGTACTTC. Protein sequence: CASSARTGGQEQYF.

The chain uses TRBV12-3 or TRBV12-4 and TRBJ1-1; 7 bases are a match to TRBD1. V gave up 0 bases and J gave up 6 bases; unmatched junction bases: 1. The CDR3 contains 13 residues. The CDR3 here is CASSLAGGAEAFF. CDR3 DNA: TGTGCCAGCAGTTTAGCAGGGGGCGCTGAAGCTTTCTTT.

The chain recombines TRBV19 with TRBJ1-1, with D possibly being TRBD1 (5 bases). V dropped 0 bases and J dropped 0 bases, with 8 bases sitting between them. Germline V gene lookup returns CDR1 LNHDA and CDR2 SQIVND (reference sequence). The CDR3 totals 15 residues. CDR3 bases: TGTGCCAGTAGTATAGATCCAGGGATGAACACTGAAGCTTTCTTT. Protein sequence: CASSIDPGMNTEAFF.

This rearrangement joins TRBV2 to TRBJ2-2; TRBD1 aligns across 8 bases. V gave up 6 bases and J gave up 6 bases; unmatched junction bases: 6. Per germline, CDR1 SNHLY and CDR2 FYNNEI. There are 14 residues in the CDR3. The CDR3 sequence is CASRPQGAAGELFF. In DNA, the CDR3 is TGTGCCAGCAGGCCCCAGGGGGCTGCCGGGGAGCTGTTTTTT.

The V gene is TRBV29-1, the J gene TRBJ2-2, with 7 bases aligning to TRBD1. V dropped 7 bases and J dropped 7; count of bases not matched to a gene: 3. This CDR3 is built from 11 residues. The germline V gene encodes CDR1 SQVTM and CDR2 ANQGSEA. The CDR3: CSASGGGELFF. CDR3 nucleotides: TGCAGCGCCTCAGGGGGCGGGGAGCTGTTTTTT.

This clone appeared once. The V and J genes are TRBV10-2 and TRBJ2-7; D is perhaps TRBD2 (5 bases). The germline V and J ends were trimmed by 7 bases and 4 bases, with 20 bases remaining between them. CDR1 is WSHSY, CDR2 SAAADI, per germline. The CDR3 runs to 15 residues. The CDR3 bases are TGCGCCAGCAAGCCTCCCGAAGCGGATCATTACGAGCAGTACTTC. It codes for CASKPPEADHYEQYF.

This chain uses TRBV29-1 with TRBJ1-2; 8 nucleotides agree with TRBD1. The V gene end was trimmed by 5 bases and the J gene end by 8 bases; junction bases not matched to a gene: 4. Germline values: CDR1 SQVTM, CDR2 ANQGSEA. The CDR3 runs to 11 residues. CDR3 region: CSVSRGQGYTF. The CDR3 bases are TGCAGCGTTAGCAGGGGGCAAGGCTACACCTTC.

The chain joins TRBV5-8 to TRBJ1-1; unclear D gene. The CDR3 contains 12 residues. CDR1 and CDR2 (germline): SGHTS, YDEGEE. Trimming stripped 3 bases from V and 6 bases from J, with 9 bases between. The CDR3 bases are TGTGCCAGCAGCTACGGGGTCGCTGAAGCTTTCTTT. Translating it yields CASSYGVAEAFF.

Written as DNA, the CDR3 is TGTGCCAGCAGTCAGGGGGCCTCTGAAGCTTTCTTT. Protein: CASSQGASEAFF. This chain joins TRBV28 and TRBJ1-1, with 8 bases that match TRBD1. The CDR3 covers 12 residues. Unmatched junction bases numbered 2, after V lost 5 bases and J lost 6 bases. The germline V gene encodes CDR1 MDHEN and CDR2 SYDVKM.

This clone came up a few times. The chain joins TRBV7-9 to TRBJ1-1; 7 bases match TRBD1. Trimming removed 5 bases from V and 4 bases from J; junction bases left unmatched: 10. The CDR3 sequence is 15 residues long. Germline V gene lookup returns CDR1 SEHNR and CDR2 FQNEAQ (reference sequence). The CDR3 spells CASSPDRVRGTEAFF. The CDR3 nucleotides are TGTGCCAGCAGCCCCGACAGGGTACGGGGCACTGAAGCTTTCTTT.

The chain recombines TRBV5-4 with TRBJ2-1, with a tentative D call TRBD2 (5 bases). Trimming shortened V by 4 bases and J by 4 bases, and 18 bases separated the two germline ends. From germline, CDR1 is SGHNT and CDR2 YYREEE (reference sequence). There are 16 residues in the CDR3. CDR3: CASSAGGSASYNEQFF. As DNA, the CDR3 is TGTGCCAGCAGCGCCGGCGGTAGCGCAAGTTACAATGAGCAGTTCTTC.

The chain couples TRBV4-1 to TRBJ1-2; D unclear. The V and J ends lost 3 bases and 8 bases respectively, with 16 bases between them. From germline, CDR1 is MGHRA and CDR2 YSYEKL. The CDR3 is 14 amino acids. CDR3 protein: CASSHPDGHRGYTF. In DNA form, the CDR3 reads TGCGCCAGCAGCCATCCCGATGGGCATCGGGGCTACACCTTC.

This clone was recorded a few times. This rearrangement joins TRBV4-1 to TRBJ2-7; 7 bases align to TRBD2. The CDR3 sequence is 15 residues long. With 0 bases clipped from V and 6 bases from J, the junction kept 8 bases outside the gene matches. CDR1 is MGHRA and CDR2 is YSYEKL in the germline V gene. CDR3 nucleotide sequence: TGCGCCAGCAGCCAAGATGGAGCGGGGTCGGGCGAGCAGTACTTC. It is translated as CASSQDGAGSGEQYF.

V usage is TRBV6-6 and J usage is TRBJ2-5; D unclear. CDR1 and CDR2 from the germline V gene are MNHNY and SVGAGI (reference sequence). The CDR3 covers 13 residues. The V gene lost 4 bases and the J gene lost 4 bases, with 10 bases spanning the gap. The DNA of the CDR3 is TGTGCCAGCAGTTCCTGGGCCCGAGAGACCCAGTACTTC. Amino acids: CASSSWARETQYF.

The chain carries TRBV5-1 and TRBJ1-2; weak D call: TRBD1 (5 bases). This CDR3 comprises 13 residues. V dropped 4 bases and J dropped 4 bases, with 11 bases sitting between them. Germline V gene lookup returns CDR1 SGHRS and CDR2 YFSETQ. The CDR3 region has the DNA TGCGCCAGCAGCCAAGGAGGGGTCTATGGCTACACCTTC. Translation gives CASSQGGVYGYTF.

The rearrangement uses TRBV5-1 and TRBJ1-3; D is ambiguous. The CDR3 loop spans 15 amino acids. CDR1 is SGHRS and CDR2 is YFSETQ in the germline V gene. V lost 0 bases and J lost 2, with 9 bases in between. The CDR3 coding sequence is TGCGCCAGCAGCTTGGGCGATTCTACTGGAAACACCATATATTTT. It translates to CASSLGDSTGNTIYF.

The chain joins TRBV27 to TRBJ2-5; no clear D. CDR1 is MNHEY, CDR2 SMNVEV, per germline (reference sequence). The CDR3 loop spans 13 amino acids. V was cut by 4 bases and J by 3 bases, with 9 bases left in between. DNA for the CDR3: TGTGCCAGCAGTTCACGGCTAGAAGAGACCCAGTACTTC. This sequence encodes CASSSRLEETQYF.

V is TRBV2 and J is TRBJ1-5; TRBD1 matches at 7 bases. V gave up 8 bases and J gave up 1 base; unmatched junction bases: 2. The CDR3 spans 13 residues. Germline values: CDR1 SNHLY, CDR2 FYNNEI. The CDR3 coding sequence is TGTGCCAGCCGGACAGGAAGCAATCAGCCCCAGCATTTT. Its protein product is CASRTGSNQPQHF.

V gene TRBV28 combines with J gene TRBJ1-2; D uncertain. The CDR3 runs to 11 residues. Germline V CDR1 and CDR2: MDHEN, SYDVKM. The V end was cut by 2 bases, the J end by 10 bases, with 8 bases between. In DNA form, the CDR3 reads TGTGCCAGCAGTTTAAAAGTGGCCTACACCTTC. This translates into CASSLKVAYTF.

J is TRBJ1-3 and V is TRBV7-9; TRBD1 matches at 9 bases. V shed 5 bases, J shed 7 bases, and the junction held 9 bases outside the gene matches. Per germline, CDR1 SEHNR and CDR2 FQNEAQ (reference sequence). The CDR3 is 15 amino acids. CDR3: CASSVGQGFGNTIYF. DNA of the CDR3: TGTGCCAGCAGCGTGGGACAGGGATTCGGGAACACCATATATTTT.

The chain links TRBV6-1 to TRBJ1-2; 12 nucleotides line up with TRBD1. Germline lookup yields CDR1 MNHNS and CDR2 SASEGT. Trimming cost V 6 bases and J 6 bases; bases outside gene matches: 8. This CDR3 has 15 amino acids. CDR3 nucleotides: TGTGCCAGCAGGGGACAGGGGGCTTGGGGCGATGGCTACACCTTC. It yields the protein CASRGQGAWGDGYTF.

V usage is TRBV2 and J usage is TRBJ1-3; 7 bases fit TRBD1. Unmatched junction bases numbered 4, after V lost 5 bases and J lost 0 bases. The germline V gene has CDR1 SNHLY and CDR2 FYNNEI. The CDR3 sequence is 15 residues long. For the CDR3, the DNA is TGTGCCAGCAGTTGGGGACAGTCCTCTGGAAACACCATATATTTT. It yields the protein CASSWGQSSGNTIYF.